These 23 T cell receptor beta chains share one sample of origin, sequenced in a study of T-cell reconstitution after alpha-beta-depleted transplantation in children. Researchers prepared the TCRbeta library using unique molecular identifiers, the study reports. TCRdb called the PCR reads again in MiXCR, with one record for every CDR3 protein. The repertoire holds hundreds of thousands of distinct CDR3 sequences, with roughly a tenth as singletons. This material consisted of PBMCs, taken before TCRalphabeta/CD19-depleted stem cell transplant. These receptors were obtained from a boy in the first two years of life with acute myeloid leukemia, due to receive a stem cell transplant.

This clonotype was seen repeatedly, ten times or more. J is TRBJ1-2 and V is TRBV5-5; no clear D gene. Germline CDR1 reads SGHKS; CDR2 reads YYEKEE (reference sequence). The CDR3 runs to 17 residues. Trimming removed 4 bases from V and 0 bases from J, with 19 bases in between. For the CDR3, the DNA is TGTGCCAGCAGCCCCCATGGGGTGGGCACCACTAACTATGGCTACACCTTC. This sequence encodes CASSPHGVGTTNYGYTF.

This clonotype was observed many times. This chain uses TRBV7-8 with TRBJ2-3; TRBD1 matches 7 bases. Germline CDR1 reads SGHVS; CDR2 reads FQNEAQ. The length of the CDR3 is 13 residues. V was pared by 5 bases and J by 4 bases, with 3 bases of the junction left unmatched. CDR3 nucleotides: TGTGCCAGCAGCGGGACAGTACCAGATACGCAGTATTTT. It codes for CASSGTVPDTQYF.

Many counts were recorded for this clonotype. The chain uses TRBV14 and TRBJ2-3; possible D gene TRBD2, 5 bases. Trimming shortened V by 0 bases and J by 4 bases, and 8 bases separated the two germline ends. CDR3 length: 14 residues. Per germline, CDR1 SGHDN and CDR2 FVKESK. The CDR3, as DNA: TGTGCCAGCAGCCAAGATGCGGGCCCAGATACGCAGTATTTT. This sequence encodes CASSQDAGPDTQYF.

The chain recombines TRBV7-2 with TRBJ2-7; perhaps TRBD2 as D (5 bases). V was shortened by 3 bases and J by 7 bases, with 19 bases between the two germline ends. The CDR3 is 15 amino acids. Germline V gene lookup returns CDR1 SGHTA and CDR2 FQGNSA. The CDR3 DNA is TGTGCCAGCAGCTTCACCCCTAGCCGGGTCCGGGAGCAGTACTTC. Translated, it gives CASSFTPSRVREQYF.

This clonotype was seen at least ten times. V and J are TRBV5-4 and TRBJ2-7, with TRBD2 as a possible D gene (7 bases). Germline V lookup: CDR1 SGHNT, CDR2 YYREEE (reference sequence). CDR3 size: 15 residues. With 1 base removed from V and 2 bases from J, the gap between germline ends came to 13 bases. The CDR3 nucleotides read TGTGCCAGCAGCTTGTTTCGGGGGGCGACCTACGAGCAGTACTTC. Translation gives CASSLFRGATYEQYF.

Many counts were recorded for this clonotype. The chain links TRBV11-3 to TRBJ2-5, with D unresolved. CDR1 and CDR2 (germline): SGHNT, YENEEA. The V end lost 1 base, the J end lost 5 bases, and 20 bases lay between the germline ends. The CDR3 consists of 17 residues. CDR3 DNA: TGTGCCAGCAGCTTAGGGGCCGGGCCGCCCTTTGAGGAGACCCAGTACTTC. Encoded protein: CASSLGAGPPFEETQYF.

Ten or more counts support this clonotype. The genes are TRBV5-1 and TRBJ2-7; 8 bases align to TRBD1. The CDR3 has 14 amino acids. With 3 bases clipped from V and 1 base from J, the junction kept 3 bases outside the gene matches. Germline V CDR1 and CDR2: SGHRS, YFSETQ. The CDR3 protein is CASSWTGTSYEQYF. DNA for the CDR3: TGCGCCAGCAGCTGGACAGGGACATCCTACGAGCAGTACTTC.

Regarding this clonotype: This may stem from a read error, because a much larger clone lies one nucleotide away. The V gene is TRBV11-1, the J gene TRBJ1-4; tentative D call: TRBD1 (5 bases). The CDR3 is made up of 19 amino acids. Germline CDR1 reads SGHAT; CDR2 reads FQDESV (reference sequence). The V gene lost 6 bases and the J gene lost 0 bases, with 23 bases spanning the gap. The CDR3 bases are TGTGCCAGCAGTATCACCGTAGGTTGGGGCCCAGCAACTAATGAAAAACTGTTTTTT. It encodes CASSITVGWGPATNEKLFF.

This clonotype showed up many times. The gene calls are TRBV11-2 and TRBJ2-7, with D possibly TRBD2 on 6 matching bases. Per germline, CDR1 SGHAT and CDR2 FQNNGV. Trimming left V 8 bases short and J 0 bases short, with 17 bases between. The CDR3 contains 15 residues. The CDR3 sequence: CASFAGLKSSYEQYF. The CDR3 DNA reads TGTGCCAGCTTTGCGGGACTTAAGAGCTCCTACGAGCAGTACTTC.

Ten or more counts support this clonotype. This rearrangement joins TRBV9 to TRBJ2-3; 7 bases are a match to TRBD2. This CDR3 is 15 amino acids long. Unmatched junction bases numbered 6, after V lost 3 bases and J lost 2 bases. CDR1 is SGDLS and CDR2 is YYNGEE in the germline V gene. The CDR3 region has the DNA TGTGCCAGCAGCGCGGGAGGAGGGTACACAGATACGCAGTATTTT. This codes for CASSAGGGYTDTQYF.

Points on this clonotype: A much more abundant neighbour one base away suggests this may be a read error. The CDR3 reads CSVAYRRRDTEAFF. The CDR3 DNA reads TGCAGCGTCGCTTACAGGAGGCGGGACACTGAAGCTTTCTTT. V usage is TRBV29-1 and J usage is TRBJ1-1; perhaps TRBD1 as D (5 bases). Germline V gene data show CDR1 as SQVTM and CDR2 as ANQGSEA. The ends were cut back, 6 bases at V and 3 bases at J, with 17 bases in the middle. The CDR3 is 14 residues long. Based on the CDR3 plus reference TRBV29-1 and TRBJ1-1, the full variable domain is SAVISQKPSRDICQRGTSLTIQCQVDSQVTMMFWYRQQPGQSLTLIATANQGSEATYESGFVIDKFPISRPNLTFSTLTVSNMSPEDSSIYLCSVAYRRRDTEAFFGQGTRLTVV.

A word on this clonotype: Sequence at one end of the junction differs from germline and may be a read error. This sequence joins TRBV14 and TRBJ2-4, with D unresolved. This CDR3 has 12 residues. The V gene's germline CDR1 is SGHDN and CDR2 FVKESK. CDR3 sequence (DNA): TGTGCCAGCAGCCAGGAAAAGGGCATTCTGTACTTC. Its translation: CASSQEKGILYF.

The table lists this clonotype with many counts. The rearrangement joins TRBV12-3 or TRBV12-4 to TRBJ2-5; 7 nucleotides agree with TRBD2. V lost 6 bases to trimming and J lost 2 bases; unmatched junction nucleotides: 3. CDR3 size: 13 residues. CDR3 residues: CASRPGLQETQYF. The CDR3 DNA reads as TGTGCCAGCAGACCGGGACTACAAGAGACCCAGTACTTC.

The V and J genes are TRBV18 and TRBJ2-6; D possibly corresponds to TRBD2 (6 bases). Deletions cut 0 bases from V and 0 bases from J, with 12 bases between. The CDR3 is made up of 18 amino acids. Germline loops: CDR1 KGHSH, CDR2 LQKENI. The CDR3 DNA reads as TGTGCCAGCTCACCACCGGGACTCTCGACCTCTGGGGCCAACGTCCTGACTTTC. Its translation: CASSPPGLSTSGANVLTF.

This clonotype has more than one count but fewer than ten. V and J are TRBV11-2 and TRBJ2-1; the match to TRBD2 covers 9 bases. The V and J ends lost 4 bases and 0 bases, in that order; junction bases with no gene match: 7. Germline CDR1 SGHAT, CDR2 FQNNGV. The CDR3 extends over 17 amino acids. Here the CDR3 DNA reads TGTGCCAGCAGCTCCCTCTCTAGCGGGAACTCCTACAATGAGCAGTTCTTC. Its translation: CASSSLSSGNSYNEQFF.

This clonotype was observed at least ten times. The J gene is TRBJ1-1, the V gene TRBV7-2, with TRBD1 matching over 7 bases. V dropped 7 bases and J dropped 5; count of bases not matched to a gene: 10. The CDR3 has 14 residues. CDR1 is SGHTA, CDR2 FQGNSA, per germline. CDR3 amino acids: CASTEQGRETEAFF. The CDR3 DNA is TGTGCCAGCACCGAACAGGGGAGGGAGACTGAAGCTTTCTTT.

This clonotype was seen ten or more times. The V and J genes are TRBV27 and TRBJ2-1; TRBD1 might be the D (6 bases). Germline assignment: CDR1 MNHEY and CDR2 SMNVEV (reference sequence). The CDR3 is 17 amino acids. V lost 7 bases and J 3 bases, leaving 22 bases between the germline ends. CDR3: CASTTHRPQGNYNEQFF. The CDR3 DNA sequence: TGTGCCAGCACCACTCACAGGCCTCAGGGGAACTACAATGAGCAGTTCTTC.

This clonotype was observed many times. The V and J genes are TRBV28 and TRBJ2-3; possibly TRBD1 for D (6 bases). Germline V gives CDR1 MDHEN, CDR2 SYDVKM. Deletions cut 4 bases from V and 3 bases from J, with 26 bases between. CDR3 length: 19 amino acids. The CDR3 DNA follows: TGTGCCAGCAGTTCGACTAATATAACAGGGATTACGGTGACAGATACGCAGTATTTT. Residues: CASSSTNITGITVTDTQYF.

V and J are TRBV20-1 and TRBJ2-3, with TRBD2 matching over 10 bases. Germline V CDR1 and CDR2: DFQATT, SNEGSKA (reference sequence). This CDR3 is 16 amino acids long. The ends lost 0 bases at V and 4 bases at J; junction bases unmatched: 7. CDR3 in amino acids: CSARDQSSGGPDTQYF. CDR3 bases: TGCAGTGCTAGAGATCAGTCTAGCGGGGGTCCAGATACGCAGTATTTT.

This clonotype was picked up many times. The J gene is TRBJ2-2, the V gene TRBV7-9; possible D gene TRBD2, 6 bases. Germline CDR1 and CDR2: SEHNR and FQNEAQ (reference sequence). The CDR3 spans 16 residues. V lost 3 bases, J lost 0 bases, and 11 bases lay in between. The CDR3 spells CASSLYIAANTGELFF. The CDR3 DNA sequence: TGTGCCAGCAGCTTGTATATAGCGGCGAACACCGGGGAGCTGTTTTTT.

This clonotype has more than one count but fewer than ten. CDR3 amino acids: CSARGLGLARIKSTDTQYF. In DNA form, the CDR3 reads TGCAGTGCTAGAGGGTTGGGACTAGCGAGGATAAAGTCCACAGATACGCAGTATTTT. V usage is TRBV20-1 and J usage is TRBJ2-3; 10 nucleotides line up with TRBD2. Germline CDR1 reads DFQATT; CDR2 reads SNEGSKA (reference sequence). V shed 1 base and J 2 bases; nucleotides not matched to a gene: 15. The length of the CDR3 is 19 residues.

Only a few counts were recorded for this clonotype. The chain combines TRBV7-9 with TRBJ2-7; 8 bases agree with TRBD1. CDR3 size: 15 residues. Germline-derived CDR1 and CDR2 are SEHNR and FQNEAQ (reference sequence). The ends lost 6 bases at V and 9 bases at J; junction bases unmatched: 16. The DNA of the CDR3 is TGTGCCAGCAGGAAAACAGGGGGAAACTCCTACCGGCAGTACTTC. It specifies CASRKTGGNSYRQYF. Using reference TRBV7-9 and TRBJ2-7 for the parts outside the CDR3, the full variable domain is DTGVSQNPRHKITKRGQNVTFRCDPISEHNRLYWYRQTLGQGPEFLTYFQNEAQLEKSRLLSDRFSAERPKGSFSTLEIQRTEQGDSAMYLCASRKTGGNSYRQYFGPGTRLTVT.

The chain links TRBV20-1 to TRBJ2-7; possible D gene TRBD1, 6 bases. From germline, CDR1 is DFQATT and CDR2 SNEGSKA (reference sequence). The CDR3 spans 11 residues. Trimming cost V 5 bases and J 2 bases, with 7 bases left between them. CDR3 amino acids: CSAGTTYEQYF. The CDR3 coding sequence is TGCAGTGCTGGGACAACCTACGAGCAGTACTTC.